This entry is about one T cell receptor (beta chain). Its specificity is not known. The ends were cut back, 3 bases at V and 7 bases at J, with 12 bases in the middle. Per the germline V gene, CDR1 is SNHLY and CDR2 is FYNNEI. The CDR3 sequence is 13 residues long. TCRdb re-clonotyped the PCR reads via MiXCR. The sample has roughly 20,000 clones, around two fifths seen once; the top ten hold about 25%. This sample is drawn from a study of metastatic and nonmetastatic thyroid tumors. Study-wide background: Across blood and tumor or nodule tissue, repertoires from malignant and benign thyroid patients were compared with one another. The study's findings and limits: Across blood and tumor, TCR beta diversity in malignant thyroid tumors was reportedly significantly higher than in benign nodules.

No patient received treatment before thyroid surgery. The chain has TRBV2 and TRBJ1-2; D may be TRBD1 (5 bases). The sequence derives from a female donor with papillary thyroid cancer or a benign thyroid nodule (not recorded which). Some clones in this sample may be carry-over from other donors' samples. The source material was tumor tissue. The CDR3 region has the DNA TGTGCCAGCAGTGATTATAGGCAGGGTGGCTACACCTTC. It is translated as CASSDYRQGGYTF.